This T cell receptor beta chain was sequenced in a study of T-cell memory formation after mild COVID-19. Findings and caveats of the study: Several responding clones turned up in pre-infection memory, indicating that cross-reactive memory may have taken part. CD4+ contracting clones lay mainly in CM and EM, CD8+ ones in EMRA. The study found balanced CD4/CD8 in clones contracting day 15 to 85 and a CD4+ lean in later expanders.

TCRdb reanalysed the 5' RACE reads using MiXCR and keeps one entry per CDR3 protein. Of roughly 89,000 distinct CDR3 sequences in the sample, around 15% are singletons; the top ten hold approximately 40%. A few counts support this clonotype. No antigen is known for it. Trimming shortened V by 3 bases and J by 8 bases, and 15 bases separated the two germline ends. The germline V gene has CDR1 SEHNR and CDR2 FQNEAQ (reference sequence). The CDR3 extends over 14 amino acids. The sequencing input was PBMCs or a T cell subset sorted from them (not recorded which). The receptor's source is a man between 18 and 35 years old who had mild COVID-19 (a few samples of this study predate the infection). Cell type and time point are not known. The chain is built from TRBV7-9 and TRBJ2-3; possible D gene TRBD2, 5 bases. CDR3 loop: CASSLVLRRGTQYF. The CDR3 nucleotides are TGTGCCAGCAGCTTGGTCCTCCGCCGGGGTACGCAGTATTTT.